This T cell receptor (beta chain) emerged from a study of T-cell memory formation after mild COVID-19. Overall study: Clusters of TCRs were largely donor specific.

After 5'RACE with constant-segment primers, TCR alpha and TCR beta cDNA libraries carrying sample barcodes and UMIs were obtained. TCRdb passed the 5' RACE reads through MiXCR, listing each CDR3 protein once. The sample has tens of thousands of distinct CDR3 sequences, about 15% seen once. Findings of the study overall: Prior to infection, memory already included some responding clones, suggesting cross-reactive memory joined. Clones that contracted from day 15 to 85 had balanced CD4/CD8; later expanders were CD4+ biased.

The CDR3 has 16 amino acids. Germline values: CDR1 SQVTM, CDR2 ANQGSEA. Trimming cost V 1 base and J 0 bases, with 13 bases left between them. This clonotype came up a few times. The antigen remains unidentified. The sequence derives from an adult woman who had mild COVID-19 (a few samples of this study predate the infection). Cell type and time point are not known. The sequenced sample was PBMCs or a T cell subset sorted from them (not recorded which). V is TRBV29-1 and J is TRBJ2-1; D is undetermined. DNA for the CDR3: TGCAGCGTTGAAGGCGCGGTTCCTAGCTCCTACAATGAGCAGTTCTTC. This codes for CSVEGAVPSSYNEQFF.